This TCR beta chain comes out of a study of blood T cell repertoires in COVID-19 (dated by TCRdb to the early 2020s). Describing the broader study: Samples covering the acute and convalescent phases of COVID-19 were provided by collaborators in the United States, Italy and Spain. The prospective study material was composed of cDNA or gDNA derived from T cells, B-cell-depleted T cells, or PBMCs. The dataset comprised deeply sampled blood TCRbeta repertoires from subjects exposed to, actively infected with, or recovered from COVID-19. The repertoires were released in a freely available public database meant as a resource for research on the immune response to SARS-CoV-2. Samples were obtained from the ongoing ImmuneRACE study (first 160 participants) and from some 1,200 subjects provided by 6 global collaborators. Sample metadata almost always included a de-identified subject ID, COVID-19 status, age in years and sex. HLA class I and class II types, where available, came from metadata supplied by the sample provider rather than from assay-based typing. Study-wide findings and limitations: How much clinical and demographic metadata was included differed by source and by participant, and the metadata was provided uncurated.

Comment on this clone: No cognate antigen has been identified for it. There are no base qualities to consult, and no much larger clone falls within one base.

Enrolling through a virtual design, the prospective study's participants ranged in age from roughly 18 to 95 years and lived across approximately 25 United States geographic areas. To assign participants to cohorts, the prospective study relied on clinical history that participants themselves reported in a screening survey and a study questionnaire. In the prospective study, mobile phlebotomists collected whole blood, serum and a nasopharyngeal or oropharyngeal swab from each participant. Additional blood draws and questionnaires over a 2-month period could optionally be provided by prospective study participants. Before DNA extraction, blood samples from the prospective study were shipped at room temperature or frozen. At the junction V is shortened by 3 bases and J by 14 bases, with 17 bases in between. Per the germline V gene (reference sequence), LNHDA is the CDR1 and SQIVND is the CDR2. Counted from cysteine to phenylalanine, this CDR3 has 13 amino acids. Of all the DNA, just the CDR3 is kept, 39 bases in frame from base 1.

The immunoSEQ Assay, a bias-controlled multiplex PCR, was used to amplify TCRbeta CDR3 regions from genomic DNA. Processing in the source paper ran as follows. The number of nucleated cells in each sample was estimated by amplification of reference gene primers within the assay. Sequence reads were collapsed and filtered to measure the absolute abundance of every unique TCRbeta CDR3 rearrangement. Productive Simpson clonality was computed per sample as the square root of Simpson's diversity index over productive rearrangements. TCRdb provides this immuneACCESS table in a form limited to in-frame rearrangements. Some clones are lacking; in checked studies, under half of them reflect an unresolved V gene, and why the rest are absent is not known. From that table come the V and J calls and clone size; the DNA was used to work out D and trimming. The sample records approximately 250,000 clones, approximately 79% of which are singletons. Around 4.1% of the sample rests with the top ten.

Sequencing was carried out using PBMCs or T cells enriched from blood (not recorded which). This clonotype was obtained from a man aged 25-45 years with acute COVID-19. The rearrangement combines TRBV19 with TRBJ2-1, with TRBD2 perhaps the D gene, on 6 matching bases. The nucleotide sequence is TGTGCCAGTAGTATGGTCGGGGGTGGAGGTGAGTTCTTC. The encoded protein is CASSMVGGGGEFF.